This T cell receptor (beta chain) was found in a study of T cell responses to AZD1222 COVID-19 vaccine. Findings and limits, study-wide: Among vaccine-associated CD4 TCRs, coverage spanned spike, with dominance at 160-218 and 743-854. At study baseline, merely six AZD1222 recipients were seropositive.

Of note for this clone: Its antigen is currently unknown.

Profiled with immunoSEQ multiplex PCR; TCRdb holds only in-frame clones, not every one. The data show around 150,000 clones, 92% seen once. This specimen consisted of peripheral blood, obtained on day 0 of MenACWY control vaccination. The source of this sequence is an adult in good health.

In nucleotides, the CDR3 is TGTGCCACCAGTGATGGGGGGCCGGGGAAAGACACTGAAGCTTTCTTT. Its protein is CATSDGGPGKDTEAFF. The chain employs TRBV24-1 and TRBJ1-1, with a weak D call TRBD1 (6 bases). The CDR3 has 16 amino acids. Trimming cost V 3 bases and J 3 bases, with 16 bases left between them. CDR1 is KGHDR and CDR2 is SFDVKD in the germline V gene.